Following are 32 T cell receptor beta chains from one sample sequenced in a study of T cell responses to AZD1222 COVID-19 vaccine. Sequencing was performed with immunoSEQ multiplex PCR; in TCRdb, only in-frame clones are kept and a portion is missing. The data show 110,000 to 150,000 clones, about nine tenths seen once. This specimen was peripheral blood, taken on day 0 of AZD1222 vaccination. The receptors derive from an adult in good health.

This clone was found a few times. The chain carries TRBV12-3 or TRBV12-4 and TRBJ1-1, with a weak D call TRBD1 (5 bases). Trimming removed 3 bases at V and 6 bases at J, with 11 bases between. The CDR3 totals 13 residues. CDR3 amino acids: CASSLSRAAEAFF. In DNA form, the CDR3 reads TGTGCCAGCAGTTTGAGCAGGGCCGCTGAAGCTTTCTTT.

This clone was found once. The gene calls are TRBV23-1 and TRBJ2-5; D remains unclear. TRBV23-1 is an open reading frame whose function is uncertain. The CDR3 runs 15 residues. The ends were cut back, 7 bases at V and 4 bases at J, with 19 bases in the middle. The CDR3 reads CASNRTRRETETQYF. The CDR3 DNA reads as TGCGCCAGCAATCGTACGCGCCGAGAAACAGAGACCCAGTACTTC.

The chain carries TRBV13 and TRBJ2-7; D may be TRBD1 or TRBD2 (6 bases each). Trimming took off 6 bases at V and 3 bases at J, with 12 bases between the two ends. There are 13 residues in the CDR3. CDR1 and CDR2 (germline): PRHDT, FYEKMQ (reference sequence). This chain's CDR3 is CASSHGGLYEQYF. DNA of the CDR3: TGTGCCAGCAGTCACGGGGGCCTCTACGAGCAGTACTTC.

A word on this clone: The same CDR3 also results from other DNA sequences found in this sample. This sequence joins TRBV6-5 and TRBJ1-2, with 7 bases identical to TRBD1. The CDR3 totals 12 residues. Germline trimming cut 8 bases from V and 4 bases from J; bases unmatched to any gene: 4. In germline, CDR1 is MNHEY, CDR2 SVGAGI. The CDR3 reads CASRGTVYGYTF. DNA for the CDR3: TGTGCCAGCCGCGGGACAGTCTATGGCTACACCTTC.

This chain uses TRBV3-1 (or the pseudogene TRBV3-2) with TRBJ2-1; D may be TRBD2 (5 bases). CDR1 is LGHDT and CDR2 is YNNKEL in the germline V gene (reference sequence). The CDR3 is made up of 14 amino acids. The V end lost 3 bases, the J end lost 9 bases, and 15 bases lay between the germline ends. The CDR3 loop is CASSQREGKGEQFF. The CDR3 DNA is TGTGCCAGCAGCCAGAGGGAAGGAAAGGGTGAGCAGTTCTTC.

V is TRBV19 and J is TRBJ2-2, with 8 bases lining up with TRBD2. Germline-derived CDR1 and CDR2 are LNHDA and SQIVND (reference sequence). The V segment lost 8 bases and the J segment 3 bases; nucleotides outside the gene matches: 8. This CDR3 region has 15 residues. The CDR3 is CASWGSGGDTGELFF. CDR3 in DNA: TGTGCCAGTTGGGGGAGCGGGGGAGACACCGGGGAGCTGTTTTTT.

V is TRBV3-1 (or the pseudogene TRBV3-2) and J is TRBJ2-3; D gene ambiguous. V was cut by 5 bases and J by 0 bases, with 12 bases left in between. Germline values: CDR1 LGHDT, CDR2 YNNKEL (reference sequence). The CDR3 extends over 15 amino acids. The CDR3 region is CASSFFVTSTDTQYF. DNA of the CDR3: TGTGCCAGCAGCTTTTTTGTGACAAGCACAGATACGCAGTATTTT.

V is TRBV5-1 and J is TRBJ1-1; 7 nucleotides line up with TRBD1. V shed 2 bases and J 4 bases; nucleotides not matched to a gene: 2. Per the germline V gene, CDR1 is SGHRS and CDR2 is YFSETQ. The CDR3 contains 13 residues. The CDR3 is CASSLTGATEAFF. CDR3 DNA sequence: TGCGCCAGCAGCTTAACAGGGGCCACTGAAGCTTTCTTT.

The rearrangement uses TRBV27 and TRBJ2-3; TRBD1 agrees at 9 bases. From germline, CDR1 is MNHEY and CDR2 SMNVEV (reference sequence). The CDR3 totals 14 residues. Trimming cost V 4 bases and J 1 base; bases outside gene matches: 0. The CDR3 reads CASSWDRGTDTQYF. DNA of the CDR3: TGTGCCAGCAGTTGGGACAGGGGCACAGATACGCAGTATTTT.

The chain combines TRBV2 with TRBJ1-6; possibly TRBD1 for D (5 bases). Germline values: CDR1 SNHLY, CDR2 FYNNEI. The CDR3 contains 16 residues. V was clipped by 4 bases and J by 9 bases, with 19 bases between them. The CDR3 here is CASSGNWDLRISPLHF. The CDR3 bases are TGTGCCAGCAGTGGAAACTGGGACCTTCGGATTTCACCCCTCCACTTT.

This chain connects TRBV5-1 to TRBJ2-1, with D uncertain. The CDR3 extends over 15 amino acids. Germline V lookup: CDR1 SGHRS, CDR2 YFSETQ. The V end lost 2 bases, the J end lost 0 bases, and 9 bases lay between the germline ends. CDR3 in amino acids: CASSFLPLSYNEQFF. CDR3 sequence (DNA): TGCGCCAGCAGCTTTTTGCCACTCTCCTACAATGAGCAGTTCTTC. The full variable domain, in which reference TRBV5-1 and TRBJ2-1 provide the parts outside the CDR3, is KAGVTQTPRYLIKTRGQQVTLSCSPISGHRSVSWYQQTPGQGLQFLFEYFSETQRNKGNFPGRFSGRQFSNSRSEMNVSTLELGDSALYLCASSFLPLSYNEQFFGPGTRLTVL.

The chain links TRBV7-3 to TRBJ2-1, with D possibly being TRBD1 (5 bases). The CDR3 spans 15 residues. In germline, CDR1 is SGHTA, CDR2 FQGTGA. Trimming pared 2 bases from V and 9 bases from J, leaving 17 bases between. CDR3 nucleotides: TGTGCCAGCAGCTTAGGGGCAGCGTGGGCGAGTGAGCAGTTCTTC. Residues: CASSLGAAWASEQFF.

In its sample, this clone was seen a few times. V and J are TRBV21-1 and TRBJ1-1; TRBD1, as called in the table, went unchecked against the DNA. TRBV21-1 is flagged as a pseudogene. The CDR3 covers 14 residues. The CDR3 reads CASSKDRWNTEAFF. CDR3 coding DNA: TGTGCCAGCAGCAAAGACAGGTGGAACACTGAAGCTTTCTTT.

The chain employs TRBV19 and TRBJ2-1; D may be TRBD1 (7 bases). CDR3 length: 14 amino acids. Looked up from germline, CDR1 is LNHDA and CDR2 is SQIVND (reference sequence). V was pared by 5 bases and J by 7 bases, with 15 bases between. The CDR3 reads CASSVDRAGNEQFF. The CDR3 DNA reads as TGTGCCAGTAGTGTCGACAGGGCGGGGAATGAGCAGTTCTTC.

V and J are TRBV27 and TRBJ2-7; 9 bases are shared with TRBD1. The junction had 14 bases not matched to a gene; V was cut back by 6 bases and J by 2 bases. The germline gives CDR1 MNHEY, CDR2 SMNVEV (reference sequence). This CDR3 contains 17 residues. CDR3 DNA sequence: TGTGCCAGCAGGGGGGGGACAGGGAAATGCTTAACCTACGAGCAGTACTTC. The encoded protein is CASRGGTGKCLTYEQYF.

This chain connects TRBV2 to TRBJ1-5; D is possibly TRBD1 (5 bases). The length of the CDR3 is 18 residues. V was shortened by 5 bases and J by 0 bases, with 20 bases between the two germline ends. From germline, CDR1 is SNHLY and CDR2 FYNNEI. CDR3 loop: CASSSPQGLPDSNQPQHF. The CDR3 DNA sequence: TGTGCCAGCAGTTCTCCGCAGGGACTTCCCGATAGCAATCAGCCCCAGCATTTT.

The chain employs TRBV2 and TRBJ1-3; no firm D call. The germline CDR1 and CDR2 sequences are SNHLY and FYNNEI. Trimming stripped 4 bases from V and 0 bases from J, with 7 bases between. The CDR3 has 14 residues. The chain's CDR3 is CASSASVSGNTIYF. DNA for the CDR3: TGTGCCAGCAGTGCCTCGGTCTCTGGAAACACCATATATTTT. Full variable domain (rest looked up from reference TRBV2 and TRBJ1-3): EPEVTQTPSHQVTQMGQEVILRCVPISNHLYFYWYRQILGQKVEFLVSFYNNEISEKSEIFDDQFSVERPDGSNFTLKIRSTKLEDSAMYFCASSASVSGNTIYFGEGSWLTVV.

This clone appeared a single time. The chain employs TRBV5-6 and TRBJ2-1; possible D gene TRBD1, 6 bases. The CDR3 length is 16 residues. Per the germline V gene, CDR1 is SGHDT and CDR2 is YYEEEE. The V end lost 4 bases, the J end lost 7 bases, and 21 bases lay between the germline ends. CDR3 DNA sequence: TGTGCCAGCAGCCCTGGGGCGGACAGAGCTAGGAATGAGCAGTTCTTC. Protein: CASSPGADRARNEQFF.

This clone has a single count. The chain carries TRBV5-1 and TRBJ2-1; 8 nucleotides align to TRBD2. The length of the CDR3 is 16 residues. Trimming took 4 bases from V and 7 from J; bases not matched to a gene: 13. The V gene's germline CDR1 is SGHRS and CDR2 YFSETQ. Here the CDR3 reads CASSRGLAAGANEQFF. DNA of the CDR3: TGCGCCAGCAGCCGGGGGCTTGCAGCGGGAGCAAATGAGCAGTTCTTC.

The genes are TRBV9 and TRBJ2-1, with D possibly matching TRBD1 (5 bases). This CDR3 is built from 12 residues. Germline CDR1 SGDLS, CDR2 YYNGEE. Trimming took 0 bases from V and 10 from J, leaving 8 bases between them. CDR3 in DNA: TGTGCCAGCAGCGTAGCAGGGCCCGAGCAGTTCTTC. It translates to CASSVAGPEQFF.

CDR3 loop: CASSERQGIYEQYF. The CDR3 DNA is TGTGCCAGCAGTGAAAGACAGGGGATCTACGAGCAGTACTTC. The chain combines TRBV2 with TRBJ2-7; 8 nucleotides line up with TRBD1. V was clipped by 2 bases and J by 3 bases; unmatched bases: 3. The germline gives CDR1 SNHLY, CDR2 FYNNEI. The CDR3 has 14 amino acids.

This chain connects TRBV27 to TRBJ2-7, with a weak D call TRBD2 (6 bases). The V and J ends lost 4 bases and 4 bases respectively, with 14 bases between them. The V gene's germline CDR1 is MNHEY and CDR2 SMNVEV (reference sequence). This CDR3 is 14 amino acids long. CDR3 sequence: CASSSDSGRYEQYF. Written as DNA, the CDR3 is TGTGCCAGCAGTTCGGATAGCGGAAGGTACGAGCAGTACTTC.

The chain joins TRBV15 to TRBJ2-2; D is undetermined. V was clipped by 1 base and J by 3 bases, with 9 bases between them. The germline gives CDR1 LNHNV, CDR2 YYDKDF (reference sequence). This CDR3 comprises 15 residues. CDR3 sequence reads: CATSRVREDTGELFF. In DNA, the CDR3 is TGTGCCACCAGCAGAGTTCGAGAGGACACCGGGGAGCTGTTTTTT. Drawing the rest from reference TRBV15 and TRBJ2-2, the complete variable domain is DAMVIQNPRYQVTQFGKPVTLSCSQTLNHNVMYWYQQKSSQAPKLLFHYYDKDFNNEADTPDNFQSRRPNTSFCFLDIRSPGLGDTAMYLCATSRVREDTGELFFGEGSRLTVL.

This chain joins TRBV7-9 and TRBJ1-2, with D unresolved. Trimming took off 1 base at V and 4 bases at J, with 7 bases between the two ends. Germline V gene sequence: CDR1 SEHNR, CDR2 FQNEAQ (reference sequence). The CDR3 contains 13 residues. The DNA of the CDR3 is TGTGCCAGCAGCTTAGAAATGGGCTATGGCTACACCTTC. Its translation: CASSLEMGYGYTF.

The chain links TRBV11-1 to TRBJ1-2, with D maybe TRBD1 (5 bases). CDR3 length: 13 residues. V was clipped by 4 bases and J by 5 bases, with 11 bases between them. The germline V gene encodes CDR1 SGHAT and CDR2 FQDESV (reference sequence). The CDR3 is CASSSPQGYGYTF. The CDR3 DNA reads TGTGCCAGCAGCTCGCCTCAGGGTTATGGCTACACCTTC.

This sequence joins TRBV28 and TRBJ1-4, with a tentative D call TRBD1 (5 bases). Looked up from germline, CDR1 is MDHEN and CDR2 is SYDVKM. This CDR3 has 14 residues. Trimming shortened V by 7 bases and J by 10 bases, and 19 bases separated the two germline ends. The CDR3 DNA follows: TGTGCCAGCACGACCGGGACCGGGCTTCGAAAACTGTTTTTT. Translation: CASTTGTGLRKLFF.

The V call is TRBV3-1 (or the pseudogene TRBV3-2), the J call TRBJ2-6; 14 nucleotides agree with TRBD2. Germline V gene lookup returns CDR1 LGHDT and CDR2 YNNKEL (reference sequence). V shed 4 bases and J 1 base; nucleotides not matched to a gene: 3. The CDR3 runs to 18 residues. Here the CDR3 reads CASSLGLAGGSGANVLTF. The CDR3 nucleotides are TGTGCCAGCAGCCTAGGACTAGCGGGAGGATCTGGGGCCAACGTCCTGACTTTC.

The rearrangement links TRBV24-1 to TRBJ2-1; 9 bases match TRBD2. The CDR3 sequence is 15 residues long. CDR1 is KGHDR, CDR2 SFDVKD, per germline. J gave up 5 bases and V 4 bases, and 5 bases lay outside the gene matches. As DNA, the CDR3 is TGTGCCACCAGTGAGGGCGGGAGGGGTAACAATGAGCAGTTCTTC. This encodes CATSEGGRGNNEQFF.

CDR3 nucleotides: TGTGCCAGCAGTGGAGGGAGCACAGATACGCAGTATTTT. Its translation: CASSGGSTDTQYF. The chain employs TRBV6-4 and TRBJ2-3, with D perhaps matching TRBD2 (5 bases). Germline V gene sequence: CDR1 MRHNA, CDR2 SNTAGT. The CDR3 length is 13 residues. V was pared by 4 bases and J by 0 bases, with 5 bases between.

This clone came up once. The chain has TRBV4-1 and TRBJ2-7; 12 bases are shared with TRBD1. Germline trimming cut 2 bases from V and 2 bases from J; bases unmatched to any gene: 4. The CDR3 totals 16 residues. Per germline, CDR1 MGHRA and CDR2 YSYEKL. The CDR3: CASSQPRDRGPYEQYF. The DNA of the CDR3 is TGCGCCAGCAGCCAACCCCGGGACAGGGGGCCCTACGAGCAGTACTTC.

The gene calls are TRBV9 and TRBJ2-3; the match to TRBD2 covers 9 bases. Germline V gene sequence: CDR1 SGDLS, CDR2 YYNGEE. The CDR3 runs 12 residues. The junction had 4 bases not matched to a gene; V was cut back by 3 bases and J by 11 bases. The CDR3 sequence is CASSAETSGQYF. DNA for the CDR3: TGTGCCAGCAGCGCGGAGACTAGCGGGCAGTATTTT. Full variable domain (outside the CDR3, taken from reference TRBV9 and TRBJ2-3): DSGVTQTPKHLITATGQRVTLRCSPRSGDLSVYWYQQSLDQGLQFLIQYYNGEERAKGNILERFSAQQFPDLHSELNLSSLELGDSALYFCASSAETSGQYFGPGTRLTVL.

The V and J genes are TRBV28 and TRBJ2-6; the D is unclear. There are 14 residues in the CDR3. Germline assignment: CDR1 MDHEN and CDR2 SYDVKM. Trimming pared 6 bases from V and 2 bases from J, leaving 8 bases between. CDR3 residues: CASSHYAGANVLTF. The CDR3 coding sequence is TGTGCCAGCAGCCACTATGCTGGGGCCAACGTCCTGACTTTC.